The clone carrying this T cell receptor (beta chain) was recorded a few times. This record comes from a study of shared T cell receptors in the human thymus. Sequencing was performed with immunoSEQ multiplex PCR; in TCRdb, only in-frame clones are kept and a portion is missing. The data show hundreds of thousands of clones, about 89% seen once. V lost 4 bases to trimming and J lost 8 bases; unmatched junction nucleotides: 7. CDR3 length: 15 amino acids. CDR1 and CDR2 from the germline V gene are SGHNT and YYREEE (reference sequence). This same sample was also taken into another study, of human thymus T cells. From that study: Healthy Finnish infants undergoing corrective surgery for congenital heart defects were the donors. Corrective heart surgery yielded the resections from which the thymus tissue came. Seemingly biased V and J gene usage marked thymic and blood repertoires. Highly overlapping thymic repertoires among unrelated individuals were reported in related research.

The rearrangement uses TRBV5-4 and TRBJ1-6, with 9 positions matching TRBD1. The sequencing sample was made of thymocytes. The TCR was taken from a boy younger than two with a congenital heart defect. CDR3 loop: CASSLTGTGHSPLHF. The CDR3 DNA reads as TGTGCCAGCAGCCTGACCGGGACAGGGCATTCACCCCTCCACTTT.